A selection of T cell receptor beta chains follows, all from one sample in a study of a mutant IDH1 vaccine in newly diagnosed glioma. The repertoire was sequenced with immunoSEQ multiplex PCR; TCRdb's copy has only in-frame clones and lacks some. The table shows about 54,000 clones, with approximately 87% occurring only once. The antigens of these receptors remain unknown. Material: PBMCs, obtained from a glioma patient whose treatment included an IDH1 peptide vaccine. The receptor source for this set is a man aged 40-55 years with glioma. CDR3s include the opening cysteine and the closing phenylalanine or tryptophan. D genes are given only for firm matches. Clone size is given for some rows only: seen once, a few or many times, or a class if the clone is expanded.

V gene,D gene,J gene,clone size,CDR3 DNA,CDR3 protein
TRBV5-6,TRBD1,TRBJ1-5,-,TGTGCCAGCAGCTCCGGGACAGGGGAGGCCCAGCATTTT,CASSSGTGEAQHF
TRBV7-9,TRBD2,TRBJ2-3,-,TGTGCCAGCAGCTTAGTATCCGGGAGGGCATCAGATACGCAGTATTTT,CASSLVSGRASDTQYF
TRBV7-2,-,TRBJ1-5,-,TGTGCCAGCAGCCAAGGGGGGGGTTTTAGCAATCAGCCCCAGCATTTT,CASSQGGGFSNQPQHF
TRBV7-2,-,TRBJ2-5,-,TGTGCCAGCAGCTTAGCTAGCGGTACTCAAGAGACCCAGTACTTC,CASSLASGTQETQYF
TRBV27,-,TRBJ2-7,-,TGTGCCAGCAGTTTAGGTAAGGGATACGAGCAGTACTTC,CASSLGKGYEQYF
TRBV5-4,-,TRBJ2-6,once,TGTGCCAGCAGCGTGCTTTCCAACGTCCTGACTTTC,CASSVLSNVLTF
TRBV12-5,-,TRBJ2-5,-,TGTGCTAGTGGTTCCCCGGGCCAGGCTCAAGAGACCCAGTACTTC,CASGSPGQAQETQYF
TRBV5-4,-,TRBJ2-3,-,TGTGCCAGCAGCTTAAGACTAGGAGGGTACCCAGATACGCAGTATTTT,CASSLRLGGYPDTQYF
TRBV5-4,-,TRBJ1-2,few,TGTGCCAGCACCTTCCCAAGAGGGCGAAACACCTTC,CASTFPRGRNTF
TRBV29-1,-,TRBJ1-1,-,TGCAGCGTTGACAGCCAGGGGCTCCTAGCTTTCTTT,CSVDSQGLLAFF
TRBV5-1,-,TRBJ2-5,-,TGCGCCAGCAGCTTGTTACAGACCCAGTACTTC,CASSLLQTQYF
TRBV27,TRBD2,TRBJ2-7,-,TGTGCCAGCAGTTTATATGGACTAGCTTTCTCCGAGCAGTACTTC,CASSLYGLAFSEQYF
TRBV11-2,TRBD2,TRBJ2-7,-,TGTGCCAGCAGCTTAGGAGGACTAGCCACAATCCACTACGAGCAGTACTTC,CASSLGGLATIHYEQYF
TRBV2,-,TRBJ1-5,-,TGTGCCAGCAGTGATGTTTTCCTTTTCCGGAATAGCAATCAGCCCCAGCATTTT,CASSDVFLFRNSNQPQHF
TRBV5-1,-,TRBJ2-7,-,TGCGCCAGCAGTGTCTCAGTAGGTTCCTACGAGCAGTACTTC,CASSVSVGSYEQYF
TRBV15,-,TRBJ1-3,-,TGTGCCACCAGCCCCAGGTGGGGGTCTGGAAACACCATATATTTT,CATSPRWGSGNTIYF
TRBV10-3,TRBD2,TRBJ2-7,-,TGTGCCATCAGCGGGACTAGCGGGAGGGGCTCCTACGAGCAGTACTTC,CAISGTSGRGSYEQYF
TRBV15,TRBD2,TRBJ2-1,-,TGTGCCACCAGCAGAGACGAGCGCGGGAGGAATGAGCAGTTCTTC,CATSRDERGRNEQFF
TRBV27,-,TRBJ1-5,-,TGTGCCACAGCCGGGACGGCGAGACAGCCCCAGCATTTT,CATAGTARQPQHF
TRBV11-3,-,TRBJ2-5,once,TGTGCCAGCAGCCCCGGACAGACGAAGACCCAGTACTTC,CASSPGQTKTQYF
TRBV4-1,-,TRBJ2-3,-,TGCGCCAGCAGCCAAGACAGGCTAGATACGCAGTATTTT,CASSQDRLDTQYF
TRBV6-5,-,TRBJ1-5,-,TGTGCCAGCAGTTATGACGGCAATCAGCCCCAGCATTTT,CASSYDGNQPQHF
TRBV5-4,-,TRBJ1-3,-,TGTGCCAGCAGCCCCAGTCTAAGGGCCTTCGGCGTGGACACCATATATTTT,CASSPSLRAFGVDTIYF
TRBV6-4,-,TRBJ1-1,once,TGTGCCAGCAGTGACGGACAGCTGAACATGAACACTGAAGCTTTCTTT,CASSDGQLNMNTEAFF
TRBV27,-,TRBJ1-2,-,TGTGCCAGCAGTCCGGGGACCTACTATGGCTACACCTTC,CASSPGTYYGYTF
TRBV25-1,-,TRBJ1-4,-,TGTGCCAGCAGTGAATCTTGGCAGGCGAAACTGTTTTTT,CASSESWQAKLFF
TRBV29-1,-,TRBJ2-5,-,TGCAGCGTTGGAAGGGGGCGGGGAGAGACCCAGTACTTC,CSVGRGRGETQYF
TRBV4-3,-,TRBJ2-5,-,TGCGCCAGCAGCCAAGACTTGGGCTCGGAGACCCAGTACTTC,CASSQDLGSETQYF
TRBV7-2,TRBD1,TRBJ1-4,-,TGTGCCAGCAGCCAGGGACAGGGCCTCGGAAAACTGTTTTTT,CASSQGQGLGKLFF
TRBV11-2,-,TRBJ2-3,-,TGTGCCAGCAGCTCGGGACCCCAGCGGGCAGATACGCAGTATTTT,CASSSGPQRADTQYF
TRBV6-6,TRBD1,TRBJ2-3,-,TGTGCCAGCAGTTACGAAGGGGGCAACACAGATACGCAGTATTTT,CASSYEGGNTDTQYF
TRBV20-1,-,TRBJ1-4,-,TGCAGTGCTAGAGTAAGGGAAAAACTGTTTTTT,CSARVREKLFF
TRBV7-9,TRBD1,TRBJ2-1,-,TGTGCCAGCAGTGCGCAGGGGGTTGGGCATGAGCAGTTCTTC,CASSAQGVGHEQFF
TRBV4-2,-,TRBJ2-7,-,TGTGCCAGCAGCCCCCGGACCGGGGGCTACGAGCAGTACTTC,CASSPRTGGYEQYF
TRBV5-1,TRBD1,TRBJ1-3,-,TGCGCCAGCAGCTCACTACAGGGGGCTGGAAACACCATATATTTT,CASSSLQGAGNTIYF
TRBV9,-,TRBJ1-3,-,TGTGCCAGCAGCGTGGCAGCTGGAAACACCATATATTTT,CASSVAAGNTIYF
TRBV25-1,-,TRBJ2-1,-,TGTGCCAGCAGTGGGGTCAATGAGCAGTTCTTC,CASSGVNEQFF
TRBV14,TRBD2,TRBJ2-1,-,TGTGCCAGCAGCCAAGGGCGGCGGGAGGGCTACAATGAGCAGTTCTTC,CASSQGRREGYNEQFF
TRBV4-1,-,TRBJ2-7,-,TGCGCCAGCAGCCAAGATCGTACCCTCTTGGTTTACGAGCAGTACTTC,CASSQDRTLLVYEQYF
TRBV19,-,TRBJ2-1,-,TGTGCCAGTAGTATTCGGCTGCGAGCTAGCTCCTACAATGAGCAGTTCTTC,CASSIRLRASSYNEQFF
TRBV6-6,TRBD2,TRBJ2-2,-,TGTGCCGCTGGGACTAGCGGGAGTCGGGGGCCCGGGGAGCTGTTTTTT,CAAGTSGSRGPGELFF
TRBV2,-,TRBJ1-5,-,TGTGCCAGCAGGGCCGTATTTGGAGATAGCAATCAGCCCCAGCATTTT,CASRAVFGDSNQPQHF
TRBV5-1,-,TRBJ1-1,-,TGCGCCAGCAGCTTGCGTGGCACTGAAGCTTTCTTT,CASSLRGTEAFF
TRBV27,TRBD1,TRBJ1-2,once,TGTGCCAGCAGTGGACTTCAGGGGGCGGATGGCTACACCTTC,CASSGLQGADGYTF
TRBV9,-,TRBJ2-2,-,TGTGCCAGCAGCCCCTCCGGGAGTGGGATAATCGGGGAGCTGTTTTTT,CASSPSGSGIIGELFF